This TCR beta chain was identified during a study of cytomegalovirus exposure and HLA in healthy donors. Notes on the study in general: It is likely that the observed cluster of highly shared sequence variants was a sequencing artifact.

With V trimmed by 4 bases and J by 5 bases, 8 bases remained unmatched. Germline CDR1 LNHDA, CDR2 SQIVND (reference sequence). The CDR3 contains 14 residues. Turning to this clone: Its antigen is unknown.

It was with 60 Vbeta and 13 Jbeta primers that the PCR ran. Using immunoSEQ multiplex PCR, the repertoire was profiled, and TCRdb retains in-frame clones only, with some absent. Among some 200,000 clones listed, 80% to 85% were seen once. The sequenced material came from PBMCs. This chain links TRBV19 with TRBJ2-7; TRBD1 agrees at 7 bases. This receptor was identified in a man aged 50 or older in good health and CMV-seronegative. The CDR3 region has the DNA TGTGCCAGTAGTAGCCAGAGGGGGCCCCACGAGCAGTACTTC. Its translation: CASSSQRGPHEQYF.